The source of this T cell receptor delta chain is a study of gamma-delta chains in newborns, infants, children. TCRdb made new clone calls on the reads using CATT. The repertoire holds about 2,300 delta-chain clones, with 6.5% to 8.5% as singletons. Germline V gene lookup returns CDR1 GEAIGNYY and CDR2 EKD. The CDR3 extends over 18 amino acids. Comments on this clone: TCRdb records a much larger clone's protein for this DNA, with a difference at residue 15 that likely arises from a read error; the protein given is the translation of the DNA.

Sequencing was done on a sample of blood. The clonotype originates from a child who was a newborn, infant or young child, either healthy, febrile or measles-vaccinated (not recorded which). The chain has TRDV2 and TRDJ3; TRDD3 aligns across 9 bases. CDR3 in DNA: TGTGCCTGTGACGTACTGGGGGACCCCTCCTGGGACACCCGAAAGATGTTTTTC. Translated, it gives CACDVLGDPSWDTRKMFF.